This T cell receptor (beta chain) comes out of a study of blood T cells in healthy people across ages. Samples had at least 6.5 million PBMCs isolated from them. The total RNA that was extracted per sample amounted to at least 5.5 micrograms. PCR was performed a second time for about 7 to 11 cycles using a sample-barcoded 5' primer and a J-beta primer mix. TCRdb re-called the 5' RACE reads through MiXCR, storing one row per CDR3 protein. The sample consists of roughly 700,000 distinct CDR3 sequences, around half of them appearing once. V shed 0 bases and J shed 1 base, with 12 bases lying between them. Germline CDR1 reads DFQATT; CDR2 reads SNEGSKA (reference sequence). This CDR3 has 15 amino acids.

The receptor's source is a woman in her sixties or seventies in good health. The rearrangement uses TRBV20-1 and TRBJ2-5, with D unresolved. Sequences were obtained from blood. DNA for the CDR3: TGCAGTGCTAGAGATGTCGGAGCTAGCCAAGAGACCCAGTACTTC. It is translated as CSARDVGASQETQYF.